The sample holds many counts of the clone carrying this T cell receptor (beta chain). This entry is derived from a study of T-cell reconstitution after alpha-beta-depleted transplantation in children. Unique molecular identifiers were incorporated during preparation of the TCRbeta library. TCRdb re-called the PCR reads with MiXCR, one entry per CDR3 protein. The sample holds 150,000 to 200,000 distinct CDR3 sequences; less than 8% are singletons and the top ten take around 3%. The V end was cut by 3 bases, the J end by 0 bases, with 8 bases between. The germline CDR1 and CDR2 sequences are SEHNR and FQNEAQ (reference sequence). The CDR3 runs 15 residues.

The J gene is TRBJ1-4, the V gene TRBV7-9; D is ambiguous. The sample in question was PBMCs from the stem cell graft donor, obtained from the stem cell graft. The TCR sequence derives from a human donor who donated a stem cell graft to a child with Wiskott-Aldrich syndrome. The CDR3 spells CASSFPSTTNEKLFF. Here the CDR3 DNA reads TGTGCCAGCAGCTTCCCCAGCACAACTAATGAAAAACTGTTTTTT.